These T cell receptor beta chains were read from a single sample in a study of T cell repertoires in cytomegalovirus infection. TCRdb reanalysed the reads using MiXCR and keeps one entry per CDR3 protein. The sample lists 570,000 or so distinct CDR3 sequences; roughly 42% were seen once. These receptors lack a known antigen. The sequences come from cultured PBMCs, collected from culture after CMV antigen stimulation. The receptor source for this set is a human donor in good health (CMV status not recorded). Some clones in this sample may be carry-over from other donors' samples. Each CDR3 is given with its conserved first and last residue. Each record gives: V gene, J gene, D gene, clone size, CDR3 DNA, CDR3 protein. D genes are given only for firm matches. The listing skips clone size in some rows; elsewhere it reads once, few, many or a size class.

>TRBV5-1|TRBJ2-1|TRBD1|-
TGCGCCAGCAGCTTGGCGTACAAAGGGGGCGATGAGCAGTTCTTC
CASSLAYKGGDEQFF
>TRBV29-1|TRBJ2-3|-|-
TGCAGCGTTGAAGATCAGGGGAATCAACGCACAGATACGCAGTATTTT
CSVEDQGNQRTDTQYF
>TRBV7-2|TRBJ2-7|TRBD2|many
TGTGCCAGCAGCTTACTAGCGGGGGTCGGCGAGCAGTACTTC
CASSLLAGVGEQYF
>TRBV20-1|TRBJ2-1|TRBD2|-
TGCAGTGCTAGTGGTAGCGGGGGGTACAATGAGCAGTTCTTC
CSASGSGGYNEQFF
>TRBV2|TRBJ2-1|TRBD2|few
TGTGCCAGCAGACCGGGACTACCCGACAATGAGCAGTTCTTC
CASRPGLPDNEQFF
>TRBV12-3/TRBV12-4|TRBJ1-1|-|-
TGTGCCAGCAGTTTGGGACTGAGCACTGAAGCTTTCTTT
CASSLGLSTEAFF
>TRBV7-9|TRBJ2-5|-|few
TGTGCCAGCAGCTTAGGCTCCGGGGGCATCCAAGAGACCCAGTACTTC
CASSLGSGGIQETQYF
>TRBV12-3/TRBV12-4|TRBJ2-1|-|few
TGTGCCAGCAGTTTTGTCCCTAGTGCTACTGAGCAGTTCTTC
CASSFVPSATEQFF
>TRBV7-6|TRBJ2-2|-|-
TGTGCCAGCAGCTTAGAAGGGCGGATCGAAACCGGGGAGCTGTTTTTT
CASSLEGRIETGELFF
>TRBV2|TRBJ1-2|-|-
TGTGCCAGCCGGGGCACCTACTATGGCTACACCTTC
CASRGTYYGYTF
>TRBV5-1|TRBJ1-1|-|-
TGCGCCAGCAGCGAATACCTGGAACTGAACACTGAAGCTTTCTTT
CASSEYLELNTEAFF
>TRBV9|TRBJ2-7|-|-
TGTGCCAGCAGCGGAGTCGAGGGGTACCCCACACACTTC
CASSGVEGYPTHF
>TRBV12-3/TRBV12-4|TRBJ2-3|-|-
TGTGCCAGCAGTTTACTTGCGGATGGCACAGATACGCAGTATTTT
CASSLLADGTDTQYF
>TRBV7-2|TRBJ2-2|-|few
TGTGCCAGCAGCTTAGGGAGGGTCGGCACCGGGGAGCTGTTTTTT
CASSLGRVGTGELFF
>TRBV6-1|TRBJ2-7|-|-
TGTGCCAGCAGCACGGCGGGTAGCTCCTACGAGCAGTACTTC
CASSTAGSSYEQYF
>TRBV20-1|TRBJ2-5|-|-
TGCAGTGCTAGGGTCCCTTCACTAGCAGCAGAGACCCAGTACTTC
CSARVPSLAAETQYF
>TRBV11-2|TRBJ2-3|-|few
TGTGCCAGCAGCCCATCTGGCGCCTACCAAGTACATACGCAGTATTTT
CASSPSGAYQVHTQYF
>TRBV12-3/TRBV12-4|TRBJ2-3|TRBD2|few
TGTGCCAGCAGTTCCCGACTAGCGGCTAGCACAGATACGCAGTATTTT
CASSSRLAASTDTQYF
>TRBV7-4|TRBJ2-2|-|-
TGTGCCAGCAGCCCCGGGCGTGCGGAGGCCGGGGAGCTGTTTTTT
CASSPGRAEAGELFF
>TRBV7-6|TRBJ2-5|-|-
TGTGCCAGCAGCTTAGGGCCAGCGCGAGAGACCCAGTACTTC
CASSLGPARETQYF
>TRBV4-1|TRBJ2-2|-|-
TGCGCCAGCAGCCCGACTTTCAACACCGGGGAGCTGTTTTTT
CASSPTFNTGELFF
>TRBV10-3|TRBJ2-5|-|-
TGTGCCATCAGTACCCCCGGGATTTGGGAGACCCAGTACTTC
CAISTPGIWETQYF
>TRBV5-1|TRBJ1-5|-|-
TGCGCCAGCAGCTTGAACGGCAACAATCAGCCCCAGCATTTT
CASSLNGNNQPQHF
>TRBV6-2/TRBV6-3|TRBJ1-5|-|-
TGTGCCAGCAGAAGGGACCTCCTGAATCAGCCCCAGCATTTT
CASRRDLLNQPQHF
>TRBV7-6|TRBJ2-5|-|few
TGTGCCAGCAGCTTCGCCGCGGGGGCCGGGGAGACCCAGTACTTC
CASSFAAGAGETQYF
>TRBV2|TRBJ1-1|-|-
TGTGCCAGCAGTGGAGACAGACGGGCTTTCTTT
CASSGDRRAFF